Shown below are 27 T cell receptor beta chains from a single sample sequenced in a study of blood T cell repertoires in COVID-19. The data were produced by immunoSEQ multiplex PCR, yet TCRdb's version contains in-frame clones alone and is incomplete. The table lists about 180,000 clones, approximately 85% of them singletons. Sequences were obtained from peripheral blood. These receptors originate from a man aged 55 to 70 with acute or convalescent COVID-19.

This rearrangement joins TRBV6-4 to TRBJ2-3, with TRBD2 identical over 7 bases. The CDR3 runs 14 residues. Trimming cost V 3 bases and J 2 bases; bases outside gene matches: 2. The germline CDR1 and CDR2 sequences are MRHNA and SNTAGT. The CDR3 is CASSEAGITDTQYF. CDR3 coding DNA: TGTGCCAGCAGTGAAGCGGGGATCACAGATACGCAGTATTTT.

The CDR3 protein is CASARLGSTDTQYF. CDR3 in DNA: TGTGCCAGCGCCCGACTAGGGAGCACAGATACGCAGTATTTT. The chain links TRBV9 to TRBJ2-3; D may be TRBD2 (6 bases). This CDR3 is 14 amino acids long. The V end lost 7 bases, the J end lost 0 bases, and 12 bases lay between the germline ends. From germline, CDR1 is SGDLS and CDR2 YYNGEE. Looking up the rest from reference TRBV9 and TRBJ2-3 gives the full variable domain: DSGVTQTPKHLITATGQRVTLRCSPRSGDLSVYWYQQSLDQGLQFLIQYYNGEERAKGNILERFSAQQFPDLHSELNLSSLELGDSALYFCASARLGSTDTQYFGPGTRLTVL.

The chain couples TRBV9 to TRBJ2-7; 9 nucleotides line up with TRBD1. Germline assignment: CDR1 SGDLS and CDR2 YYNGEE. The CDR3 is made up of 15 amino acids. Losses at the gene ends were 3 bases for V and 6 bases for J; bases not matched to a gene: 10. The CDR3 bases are TGTGCCAGCAGCGCAGCCTCGACAGGGGGTTTCGAGCAGTACTTC. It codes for CASSAASTGGFEQYF.

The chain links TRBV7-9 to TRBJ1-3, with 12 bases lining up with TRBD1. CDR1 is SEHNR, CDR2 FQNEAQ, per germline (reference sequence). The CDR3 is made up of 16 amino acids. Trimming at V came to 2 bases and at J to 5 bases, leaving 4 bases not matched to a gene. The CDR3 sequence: CASSLLRDRGRNTIYF. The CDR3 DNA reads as TGTGCCAGCAGCTTACTGAGGGACAGGGGGCGAAACACCATATATTTT.

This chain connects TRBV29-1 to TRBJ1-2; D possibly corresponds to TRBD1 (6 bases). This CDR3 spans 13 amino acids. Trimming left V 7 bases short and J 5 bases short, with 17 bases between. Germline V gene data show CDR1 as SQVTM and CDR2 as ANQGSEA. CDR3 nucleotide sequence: TGCAGCGCTACGTGGACAGACCAATATGGCTACACCTTC. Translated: CSATWTDQYGYTF.

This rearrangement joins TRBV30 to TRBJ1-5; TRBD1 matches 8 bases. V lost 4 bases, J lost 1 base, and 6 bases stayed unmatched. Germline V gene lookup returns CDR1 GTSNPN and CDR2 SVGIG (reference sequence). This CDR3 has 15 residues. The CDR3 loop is CAWNTGGSSNQPQHF. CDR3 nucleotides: TGTGCCTGGAATACAGGGGGATCGAGCAATCAGCCCCAGCATTTT.

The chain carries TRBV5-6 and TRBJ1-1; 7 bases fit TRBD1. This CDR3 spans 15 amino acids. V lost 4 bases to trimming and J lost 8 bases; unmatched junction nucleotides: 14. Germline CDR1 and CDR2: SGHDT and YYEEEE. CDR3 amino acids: CASSDLAGDSGEAFF. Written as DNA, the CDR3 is TGTGCCAGCAGCGACCTTGCCGGGGACAGCGGCGAAGCTTTCTTT.

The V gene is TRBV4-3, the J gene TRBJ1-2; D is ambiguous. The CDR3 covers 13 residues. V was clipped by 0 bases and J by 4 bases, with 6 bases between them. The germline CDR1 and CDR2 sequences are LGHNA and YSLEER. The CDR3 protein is CASSQDTGYGYTF. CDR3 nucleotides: TGCGCCAGCAGCCAAGATACGGGCTATGGCTACACCTTC.

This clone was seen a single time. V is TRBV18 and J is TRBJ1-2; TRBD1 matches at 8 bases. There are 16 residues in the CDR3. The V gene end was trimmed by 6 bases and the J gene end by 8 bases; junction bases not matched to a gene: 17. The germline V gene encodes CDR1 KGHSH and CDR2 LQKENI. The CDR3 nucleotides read TGTGCCAGCTCGACACTGGGGACAGGAGGTATACACGGCTACACCTTC. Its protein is CASSTLGTGGIHGYTF.

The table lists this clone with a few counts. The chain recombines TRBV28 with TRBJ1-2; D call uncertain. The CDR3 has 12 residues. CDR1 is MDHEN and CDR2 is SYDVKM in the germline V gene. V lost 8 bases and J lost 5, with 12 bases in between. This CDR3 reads CASSNRGYGYTF. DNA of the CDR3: TGTGCCAGCTCGAATCGGGGTTATGGCTACACCTTC.

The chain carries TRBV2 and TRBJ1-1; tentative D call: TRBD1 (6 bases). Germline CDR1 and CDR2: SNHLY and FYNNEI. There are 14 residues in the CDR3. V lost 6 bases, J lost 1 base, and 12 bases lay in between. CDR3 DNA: TGTGCCAGCAGCTGGGACACACCGAACACTGAAGCTTTCTTT. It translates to CASSWDTPNTEAFF. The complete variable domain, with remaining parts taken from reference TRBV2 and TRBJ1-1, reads EPEVTQTPSHQVTQMGQEVILRCVPISNHLYFYWYRQILGQKVEFLVSFYNNEISEKSEIFDDQFSVERPDGSNFTLKIRSTKLEDSAMYFCASSWDTPNTEAFFGQGTRLTVV.

DNA for the CDR3: TGTGCCAGCAGTTACTCGAGGCTCGGGAACACTGAAGCTTTCTTT. Amino acid sequence: CASSYSRLGNTEAFF. J is TRBJ1-1 and V is TRBV6-5; D call uncertain. CDR3 length equals 15 residues. Germline V gene lookup returns CDR1 MNHEY and CDR2 SVGAGI. V gave up 0 bases and J gave up 1 base, with 9 bases separating them.

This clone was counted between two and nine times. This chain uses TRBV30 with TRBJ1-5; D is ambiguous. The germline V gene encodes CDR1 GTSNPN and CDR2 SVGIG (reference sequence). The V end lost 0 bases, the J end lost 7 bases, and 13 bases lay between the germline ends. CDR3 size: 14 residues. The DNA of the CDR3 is TGTGCCTGGAGTGTACAAGGGAGTGGACAGCCCCAGCATTTT. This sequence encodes CAWSVQGSGQPQHF.

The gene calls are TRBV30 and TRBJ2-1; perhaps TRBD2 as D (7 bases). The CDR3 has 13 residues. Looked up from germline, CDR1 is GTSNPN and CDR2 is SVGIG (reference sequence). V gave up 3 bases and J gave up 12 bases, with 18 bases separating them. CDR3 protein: CAWRVAGAPGQFF. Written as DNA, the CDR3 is TGTGCCTGGAGAGTCGCGGGGGCCCCGGGGCAGTTCTTC.

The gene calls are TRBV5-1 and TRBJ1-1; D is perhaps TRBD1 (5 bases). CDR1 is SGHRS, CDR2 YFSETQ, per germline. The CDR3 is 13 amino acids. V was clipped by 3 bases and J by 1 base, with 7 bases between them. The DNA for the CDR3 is TGCGCCAGCAGCTGGCAGGGGAACACTGAAGCTTTCTTT. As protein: CASSWQGNTEAFF. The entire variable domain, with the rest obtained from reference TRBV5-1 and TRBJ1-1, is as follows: KAGVTQTPRYLIKTRGQQVTLSCSPISGHRSVSWYQQTPGQGLQFLFEYFSETQRNKGNFPGRFSGRQFSNSRSEMNVSTLELGDSALYLCASSWQGNTEAFFGQGTRLTVV.

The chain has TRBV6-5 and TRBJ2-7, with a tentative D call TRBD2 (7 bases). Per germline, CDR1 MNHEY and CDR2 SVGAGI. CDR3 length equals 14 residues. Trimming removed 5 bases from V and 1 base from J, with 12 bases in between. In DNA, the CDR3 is TGTGCCAGCAGTCGGGGGGCGAGATCCTACGAGCAGTACTTC. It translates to CASSRGARSYEQYF.

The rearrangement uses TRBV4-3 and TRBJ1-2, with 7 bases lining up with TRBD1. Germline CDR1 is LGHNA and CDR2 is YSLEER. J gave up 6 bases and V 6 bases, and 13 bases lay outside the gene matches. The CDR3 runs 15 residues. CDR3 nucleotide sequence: TGCGCCAGCAGTCACTCCTCCAACAGGGGCGATGGCTACACCTTC. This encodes CASSHSSNRGDGYTF.

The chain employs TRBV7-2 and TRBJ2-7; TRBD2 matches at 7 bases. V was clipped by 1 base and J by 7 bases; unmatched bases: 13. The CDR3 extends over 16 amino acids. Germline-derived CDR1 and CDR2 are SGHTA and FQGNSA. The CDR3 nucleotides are TGTGCCAGCAGCTTAGTTTCGTTTGCGGGAGTCGATGAGCAGTACTTC. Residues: CASSLVSFAGVDEQYF.

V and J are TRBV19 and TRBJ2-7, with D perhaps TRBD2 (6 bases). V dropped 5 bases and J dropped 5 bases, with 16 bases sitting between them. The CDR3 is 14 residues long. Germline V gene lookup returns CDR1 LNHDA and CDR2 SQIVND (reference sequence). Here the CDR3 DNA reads TGTGCCAGTAGTCCTGGGGGGAGGAGGAACGAGCAGTACTTC. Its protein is CASSPGGRRNEQYF.

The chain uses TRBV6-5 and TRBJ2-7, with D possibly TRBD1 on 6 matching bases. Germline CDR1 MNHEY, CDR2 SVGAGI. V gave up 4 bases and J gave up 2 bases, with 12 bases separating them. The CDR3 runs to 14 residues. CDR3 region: CASSLTDRAYEQYF. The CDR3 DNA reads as TGTGCCAGCAGTTTGACGGACAGAGCCTACGAGCAGTACTTC.

CDR3 in DNA: TGTGCCAGCAGCCCAGGACAGTTCTCCTACAATGAGCAGTTCTTC. The encoded protein is CASSPGQFSYNEQFF. The J gene is TRBJ2-1, the V gene TRBV5-4; TRBD1 might be the D (6 bases). The CDR3 loop spans 15 amino acids. Per the germline V gene, CDR1 is SGHNT and CDR2 is YYREEE (reference sequence). The V end lost 4 bases, the J end lost 0 bases, and 11 bases lay between the germline ends.

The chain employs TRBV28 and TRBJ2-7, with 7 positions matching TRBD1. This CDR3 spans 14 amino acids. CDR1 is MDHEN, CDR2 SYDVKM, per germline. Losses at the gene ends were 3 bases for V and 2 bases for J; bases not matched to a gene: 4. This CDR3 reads CASSLTGLTYEQYF. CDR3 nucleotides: TGTGCCAGCAGTTTGACAGGGCTCACCTACGAGCAGTACTTC.

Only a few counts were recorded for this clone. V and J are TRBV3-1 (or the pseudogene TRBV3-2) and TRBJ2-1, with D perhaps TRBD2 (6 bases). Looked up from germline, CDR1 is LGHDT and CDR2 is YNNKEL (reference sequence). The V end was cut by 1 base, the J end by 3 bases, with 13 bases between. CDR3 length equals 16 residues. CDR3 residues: CASSQAVGSLYNEQFF. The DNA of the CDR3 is TGTGCCAGCAGCCAAGCGGTCGGGAGCCTCTACAATGAGCAGTTCTTC.

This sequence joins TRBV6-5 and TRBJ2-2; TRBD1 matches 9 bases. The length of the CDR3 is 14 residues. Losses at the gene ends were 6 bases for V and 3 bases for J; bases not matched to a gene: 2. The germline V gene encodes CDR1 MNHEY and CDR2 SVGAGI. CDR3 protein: CASRRDRDTGELFF. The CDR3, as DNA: TGTGCCAGCAGACGGGACAGGGACACCGGGGAGCTGTTTTTT.

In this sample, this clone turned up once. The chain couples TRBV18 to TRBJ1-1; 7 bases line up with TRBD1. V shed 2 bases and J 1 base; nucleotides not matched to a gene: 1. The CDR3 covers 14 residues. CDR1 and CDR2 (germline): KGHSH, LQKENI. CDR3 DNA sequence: TGTGCCAGCTCACCAAACAGGGGGAACACTGAAGCTTTCTTT. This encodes CASSPNRGNTEAFF.

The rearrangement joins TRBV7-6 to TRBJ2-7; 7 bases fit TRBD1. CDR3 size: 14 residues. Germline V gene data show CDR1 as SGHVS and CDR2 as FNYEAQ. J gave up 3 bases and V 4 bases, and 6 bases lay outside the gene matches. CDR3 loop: CASSSGQEGYEQYF. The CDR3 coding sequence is TGTGCCAGCAGCTCAGGACAGGAAGGCTACGAGCAGTACTTC.

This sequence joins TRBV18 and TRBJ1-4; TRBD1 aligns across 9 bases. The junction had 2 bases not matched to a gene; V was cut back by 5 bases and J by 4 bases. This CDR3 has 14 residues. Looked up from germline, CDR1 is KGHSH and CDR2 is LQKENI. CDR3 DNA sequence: TGTGCCAGCTCATCGACAGGGGGTAATGAAAAACTGTTTTTT. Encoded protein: CASSSTGGNEKLFF. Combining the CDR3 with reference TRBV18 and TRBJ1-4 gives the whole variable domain NAGVMQNPRHLVRRRGQEARLRCSPMKGHSHVYWYRQLPEEGLKFMVYLQKENIIDESGMPKERFSAEFPKEGPSILRIQQVVRGDSAAYFCASSSTGGNEKLFFGSGTQLSVL.